A single sample is the source of the 5 T cell receptor beta chains below, sequenced in a study of T cell changes during pregnancy in multiple sclerosis. Clones were read by immunoSEQ multiplex PCR, and TCRdb kept only the in-frame ones, dropping some. The table has 42,000 or so clones, 90% to 95% seen once. The sample in question was CD4+ T cells from peripheral blood mononuclear cells, obtained after pregnancy. The source of these receptors is a female donor with multiple sclerosis, enrolled in a pregnancy study.

V gene TRBV27 combines with J gene TRBJ2-1; TRBD1 aligns across 12 bases. CDR1 and CDR2 (germline): MNHEY, SMNVEV (reference sequence). This CDR3 is built from 16 residues. The junction had 7 bases not matched to a gene; V was cut back by 0 bases and J by 10 bases. CDR3 sequence reads: CASSLSTGQGAGEQFF. DNA for the CDR3: TGTGCCAGCAGTTTATCGACGGGACAGGGGGCAGGGGAGCAGTTCTTC.

The rearrangement uses TRBV19 and TRBJ2-7; possible D gene TRBD1, 6 bases. The CDR3 has 14 residues. Deletions cut 7 bases from V and 2 bases from J, with 15 bases between. CDR1 is LNHDA and CDR2 is SQIVND in the germline V gene (reference sequence). The chain's CDR3 is CASTQPGQTYEQYF. In nucleotides, the CDR3 is TGTGCCAGTACTCAGCCCGGACAGACCTACGAGCAGTACTTC.

The genes are TRBV2 and TRBJ2-7, with TRBD1 matching over 8 bases. Germline V gene data show CDR1 as SNHLY and CDR2 as FYNNEI. This CDR3 contains 11 residues. The J segment lost 5 bases and the V segment lost 8 bases, leaving 2 bases of the junction unmatched. CDR3: CASAGGDEQYF. The CDR3 nucleotides read TGTGCCAGCGCAGGGGGCGACGAGCAGTACTTC.

The chain carries TRBV30 and TRBJ2-3, with TRBD2 matching over 8 bases. The CDR3 is 15 residues long. Trimming cost V 6 bases and J 1 base; bases outside gene matches: 9. Germline V gene sequence: CDR1 GTSNPN, CDR2 SVGIG (reference sequence). CDR3 DNA sequence: TGTGCCTGCCCCGGGGGGGGTCTCGGCACAGATACGCAGTATTTT. Protein product: CACPGGGLGTDTQYF.

The CDR3 protein is CASSILGSRNYEQYF. For the CDR3, the DNA is TGTGCCAGTAGTATACTAGGCAGTCGTAACTACGAGCAGTACTTC. V gene TRBV19 combines with J gene TRBJ2-7, with D unresolved. This CDR3 has 15 amino acids. Trimming removed 2 bases at V and 3 bases at J, with 14 bases between. Germline CDR1 reads LNHDA; CDR2 reads SQIVND (reference sequence).